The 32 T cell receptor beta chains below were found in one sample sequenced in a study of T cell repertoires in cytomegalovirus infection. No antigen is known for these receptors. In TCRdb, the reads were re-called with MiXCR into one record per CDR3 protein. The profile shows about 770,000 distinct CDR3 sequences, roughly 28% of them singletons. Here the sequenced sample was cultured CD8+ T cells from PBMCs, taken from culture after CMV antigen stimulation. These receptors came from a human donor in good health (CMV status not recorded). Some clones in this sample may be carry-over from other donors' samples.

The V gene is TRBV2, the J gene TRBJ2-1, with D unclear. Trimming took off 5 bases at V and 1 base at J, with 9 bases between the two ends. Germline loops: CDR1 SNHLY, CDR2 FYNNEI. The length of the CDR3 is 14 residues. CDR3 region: CASSKGTSYNEQFF. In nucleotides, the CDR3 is TGTGCCAGCAGTAAGGGAACTTCCTACAATGAGCAGTTCTTC.

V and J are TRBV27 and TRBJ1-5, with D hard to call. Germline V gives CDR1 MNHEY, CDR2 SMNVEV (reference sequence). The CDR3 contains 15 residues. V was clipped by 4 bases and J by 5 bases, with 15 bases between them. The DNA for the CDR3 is TGTGCCAGCAGTTCCAATGGCCTCAGGCATCAGCCCCAGCATTTT. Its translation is CASSSNGLRHQPQHF.

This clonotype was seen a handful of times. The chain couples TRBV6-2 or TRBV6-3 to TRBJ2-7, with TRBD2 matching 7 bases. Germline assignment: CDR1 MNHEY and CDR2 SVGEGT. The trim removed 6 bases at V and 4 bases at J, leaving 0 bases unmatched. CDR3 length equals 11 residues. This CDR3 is CASRRGYEQYV. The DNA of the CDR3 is TGTGCCAGCAGGCGGGGGTACGAGCAGTACGTC.

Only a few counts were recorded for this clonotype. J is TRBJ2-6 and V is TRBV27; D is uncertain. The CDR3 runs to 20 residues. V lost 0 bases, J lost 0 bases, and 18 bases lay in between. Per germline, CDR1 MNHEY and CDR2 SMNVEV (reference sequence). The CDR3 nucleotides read TGTGCCAGCAGTTTATCTTCTGGCTGGGTATCCATCTCTGGGGCCAACGTCCTGACTTTC. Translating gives CASSLSSGWVSISGANVLTF.

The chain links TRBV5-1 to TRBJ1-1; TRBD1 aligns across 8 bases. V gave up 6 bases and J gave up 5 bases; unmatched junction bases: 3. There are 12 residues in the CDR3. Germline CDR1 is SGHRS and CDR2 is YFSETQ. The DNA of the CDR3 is TGCGCCAGCAAGGACAGGGAAACTGAAGCTTTCTTT. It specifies CASKDRETEAFF.

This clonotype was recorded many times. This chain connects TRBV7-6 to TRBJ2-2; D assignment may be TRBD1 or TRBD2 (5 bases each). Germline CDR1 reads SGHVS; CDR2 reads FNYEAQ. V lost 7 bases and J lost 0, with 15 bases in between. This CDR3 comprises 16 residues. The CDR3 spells CASTREGHTNTGELFF. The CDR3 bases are TGTGCCAGCACCCGTGAGGGGCACACGAACACCGGGGAGCTGTTTTTT.

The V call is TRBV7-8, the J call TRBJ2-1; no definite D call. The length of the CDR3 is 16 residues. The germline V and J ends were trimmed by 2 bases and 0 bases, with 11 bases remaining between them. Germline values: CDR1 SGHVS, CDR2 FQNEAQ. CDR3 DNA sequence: TGTGCCAGCAGCTTATATCCCGTCAGCTCCTACAATGAGCAGTTCTTC. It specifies CASSLYPVSSYNEQFF.

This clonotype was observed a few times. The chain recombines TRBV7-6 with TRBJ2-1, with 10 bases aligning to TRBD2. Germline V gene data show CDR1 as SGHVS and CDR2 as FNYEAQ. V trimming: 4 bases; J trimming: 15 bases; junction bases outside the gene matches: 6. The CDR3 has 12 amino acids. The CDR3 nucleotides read TGTGCCAGCAGCTCAAGCGGGGGGGAGAGGTTCTTC. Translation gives CASSSSGGERFF.

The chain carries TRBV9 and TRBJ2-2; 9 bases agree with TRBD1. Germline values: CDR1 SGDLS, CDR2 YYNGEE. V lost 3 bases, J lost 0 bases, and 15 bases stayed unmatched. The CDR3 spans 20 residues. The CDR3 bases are TGTGCCAGCAGCGGAACAGGGGGCCTTCCGTTTTTAACGAACACCGGGGAGCTGTTTTTT. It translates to CASSGTGGLPFLTNTGELFF.

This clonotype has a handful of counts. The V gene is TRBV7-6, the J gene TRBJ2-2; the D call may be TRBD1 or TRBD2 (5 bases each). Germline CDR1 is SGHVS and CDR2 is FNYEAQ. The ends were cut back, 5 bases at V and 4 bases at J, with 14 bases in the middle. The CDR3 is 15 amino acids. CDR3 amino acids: CASSPLKGPTGELFF. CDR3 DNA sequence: TGTGCCAGCAGCCCGTTGAAGGGACCCACCGGGGAGCTGTTTTTT. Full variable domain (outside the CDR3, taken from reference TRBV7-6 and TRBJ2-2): GAGVSQSPRYKVTKRGQDVALRCDPISGHVSLYWYRQALGQGPEFLTYFNYEAQQDKSGLPNDRFSAERPEGSISTLTIQRTEQRDSAMYRCASSPLKGPTGELFFGEGSRLTVL.

CDR3 DNA: TGTGCCAGTAGTATTGGAGTGTGGGACAGGGGAAACAATGAGCAGTTCTTC. It specifies CASSIGVWDRGNNEQFF. The V and J genes are TRBV19 and TRBJ2-1, with TRBD1 identical over 10 bases. J lost 5 bases, V lost 3 bases, and 10 bases had no gene match. Germline V gene lookup returns CDR1 LNHDA and CDR2 SQIVND (reference sequence). The CDR3 runs to 17 residues.

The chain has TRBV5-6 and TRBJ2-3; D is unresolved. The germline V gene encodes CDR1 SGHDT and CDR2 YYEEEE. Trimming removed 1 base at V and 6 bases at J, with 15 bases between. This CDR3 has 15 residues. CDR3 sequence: CASSLSRYEADTQYF. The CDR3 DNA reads TGTGCCAGCAGCTTGTCACGCTATGAGGCGGATACGCAGTATTTT.

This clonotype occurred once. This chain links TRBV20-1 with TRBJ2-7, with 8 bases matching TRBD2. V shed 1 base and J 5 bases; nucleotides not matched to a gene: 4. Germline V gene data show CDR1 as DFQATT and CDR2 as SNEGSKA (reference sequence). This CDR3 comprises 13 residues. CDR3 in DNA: TGCAGTGCTAGAGGGGAGCGGGGGAACGAGCAGTACGTC. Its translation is CSARGERGNEQYV.

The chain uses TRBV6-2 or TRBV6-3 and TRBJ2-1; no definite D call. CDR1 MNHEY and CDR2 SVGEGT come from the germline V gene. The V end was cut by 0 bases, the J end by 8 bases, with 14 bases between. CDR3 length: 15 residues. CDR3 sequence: CASSYSKVLGYEQFF. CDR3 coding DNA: TGTGCCAGCAGTTACTCGAAAGTTTTGGGCTATGAGCAGTTCTTC.

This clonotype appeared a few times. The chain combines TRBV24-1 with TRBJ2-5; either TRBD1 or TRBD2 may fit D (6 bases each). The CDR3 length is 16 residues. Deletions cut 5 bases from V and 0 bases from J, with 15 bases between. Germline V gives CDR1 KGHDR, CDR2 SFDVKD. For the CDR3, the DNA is TGTGCCACCAGTGCGTGGGGGGCGACGTACCAAGAGACCCAGTACTTC. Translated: CATSAWGATYQETQYF.

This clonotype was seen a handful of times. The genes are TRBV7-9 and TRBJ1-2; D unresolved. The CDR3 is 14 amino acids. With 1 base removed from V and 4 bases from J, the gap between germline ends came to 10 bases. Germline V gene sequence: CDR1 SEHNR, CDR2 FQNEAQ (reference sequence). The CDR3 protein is CASSLVLVVYGYTF. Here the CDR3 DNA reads TGTGCCAGCAGCTTAGTTCTGGTTGTCTATGGCTACACCTTC. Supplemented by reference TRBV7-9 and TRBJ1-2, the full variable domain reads DTGVSQNPRHKITKRGQNVTFRCDPISEHNRLYWYRQTLGQGPEFLTYFQNEAQLEKSRLLSDRFSAERPKGSFSTLEIQRTEQGDSAMYLCASSLVLVVYGYTFGSGTRLTVV.

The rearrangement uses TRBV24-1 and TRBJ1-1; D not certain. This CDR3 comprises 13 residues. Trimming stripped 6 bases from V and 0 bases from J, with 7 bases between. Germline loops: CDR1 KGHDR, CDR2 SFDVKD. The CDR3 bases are TGTGCCACCAGTAACCGGGTGAACACTGAAGCTTTCTTT. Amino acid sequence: CATSNRVNTEAFF.

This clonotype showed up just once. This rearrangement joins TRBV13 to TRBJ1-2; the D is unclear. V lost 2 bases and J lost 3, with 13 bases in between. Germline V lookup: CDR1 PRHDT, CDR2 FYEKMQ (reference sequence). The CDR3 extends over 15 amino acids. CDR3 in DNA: TGTGCCAGCAGCTTACCGGACCCTAGGGACTATGGCTACACCTTC. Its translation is CASSLPDPRDYGYTF.

CDR3 nucleotide sequence: TGTGCCAGCAGCTTTCAACAGCTCTTCTTT. This sequence encodes CASSFQQLFF. The gene calls are TRBV7-9 and TRBJ1-1; D call uncertain. V was shortened by 3 bases and J by 14 bases, with 10 bases between the two germline ends. From germline, CDR1 is SEHNR and CDR2 FQNEAQ (reference sequence). This CDR3 spans 10 amino acids.

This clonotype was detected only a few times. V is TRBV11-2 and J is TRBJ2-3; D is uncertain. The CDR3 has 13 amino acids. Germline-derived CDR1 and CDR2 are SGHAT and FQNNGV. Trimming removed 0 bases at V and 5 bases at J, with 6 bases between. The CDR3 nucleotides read TGTGCCAGCAGCTTAGAGAGACTAGATACGCAGTATTTT. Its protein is CASSLERLDTQYF.

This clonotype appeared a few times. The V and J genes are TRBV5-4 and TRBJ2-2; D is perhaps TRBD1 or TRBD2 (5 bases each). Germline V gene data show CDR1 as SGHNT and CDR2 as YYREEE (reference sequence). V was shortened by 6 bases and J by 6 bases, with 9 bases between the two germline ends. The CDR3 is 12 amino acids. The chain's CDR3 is CASTQGAGELFF. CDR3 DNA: TGTGCCAGCACGCAGGGAGCCGGGGAGCTGTTTTTT.

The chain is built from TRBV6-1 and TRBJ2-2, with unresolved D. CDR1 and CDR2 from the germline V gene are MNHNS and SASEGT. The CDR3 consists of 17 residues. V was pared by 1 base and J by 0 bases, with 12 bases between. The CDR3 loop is CASSEVGRTANTGELFF. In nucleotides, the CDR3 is TGTGCCAGCAGTGAAGTGGGCAGAACAGCGAACACCGGGGAGCTGTTTTTT.

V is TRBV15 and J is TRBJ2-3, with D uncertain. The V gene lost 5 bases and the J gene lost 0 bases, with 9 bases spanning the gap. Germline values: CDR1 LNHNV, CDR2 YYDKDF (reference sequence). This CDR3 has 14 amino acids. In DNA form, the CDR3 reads TGTGCCACCAGCGGTGTGGGGAGCACAGATACGCAGTATTTT. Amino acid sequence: CATSGVGSTDTQYF.

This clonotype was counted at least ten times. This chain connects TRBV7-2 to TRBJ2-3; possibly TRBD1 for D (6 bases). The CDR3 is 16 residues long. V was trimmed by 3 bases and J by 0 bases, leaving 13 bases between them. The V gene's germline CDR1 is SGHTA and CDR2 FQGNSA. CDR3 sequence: CASSFGQPPSTDTQYF. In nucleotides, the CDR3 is TGTGCCAGCAGCTTTGGACAGCCCCCTAGCACAGATACGCAGTATTTT.

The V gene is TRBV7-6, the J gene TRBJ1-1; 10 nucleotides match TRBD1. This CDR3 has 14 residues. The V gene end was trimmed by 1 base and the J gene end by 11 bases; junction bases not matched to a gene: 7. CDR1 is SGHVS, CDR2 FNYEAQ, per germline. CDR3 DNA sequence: TGTGCCAGCAGCTTAGAGACAGGGGGCGAATCGGCTTTCTTT. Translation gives CASSLETGGESAFF. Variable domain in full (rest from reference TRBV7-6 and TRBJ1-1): GAGVSQSPRYKVTKRGQDVALRCDPISGHVSLYWYRQALGQGPEFLTYFNYEAQQDKSGLPNDRFSAERPEGSISTLTIQRTEQRDSAMYRCASSLETGGESAFFGQGTRLTVV.

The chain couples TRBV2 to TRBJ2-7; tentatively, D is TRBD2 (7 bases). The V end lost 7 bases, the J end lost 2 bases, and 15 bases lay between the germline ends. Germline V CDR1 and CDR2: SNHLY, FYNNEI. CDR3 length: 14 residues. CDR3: CASKWEGQTYEQYF. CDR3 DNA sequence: TGTGCCAGCAAATGGGAGGGACAAACCTACGAGCAGTACTTC.

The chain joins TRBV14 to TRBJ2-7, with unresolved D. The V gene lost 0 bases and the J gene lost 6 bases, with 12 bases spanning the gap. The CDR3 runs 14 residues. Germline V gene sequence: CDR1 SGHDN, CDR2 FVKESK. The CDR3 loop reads CASSQDESLSEQYF. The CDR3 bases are TGTGCCAGCAGCCAAGATGAGTCGTTGAGCGAGCAGTACTTC.

Here the CDR3 reads CASTVGYDPNPLHF. The CDR3, as DNA: TGTGCCAGCACCGTAGGCTACGACCCAAACCCCCTCCACTTT. The chain recombines TRBV6-2 or TRBV6-3 with TRBJ1-6; no reliable D call. V was trimmed by 7 bases and J by 13 bases, leaving 20 bases between them. Germline V CDR1 and CDR2: MNHEY, SVGEGT. This CDR3 has 14 residues.

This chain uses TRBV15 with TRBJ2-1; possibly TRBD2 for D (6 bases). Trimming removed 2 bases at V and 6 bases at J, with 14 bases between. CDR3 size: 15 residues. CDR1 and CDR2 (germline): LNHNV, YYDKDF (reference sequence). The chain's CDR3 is CATSRPGGTRNEQFF. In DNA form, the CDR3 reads TGTGCCACCAGCAGACCAGGAGGGACGCGCAATGAGCAGTTCTTC.

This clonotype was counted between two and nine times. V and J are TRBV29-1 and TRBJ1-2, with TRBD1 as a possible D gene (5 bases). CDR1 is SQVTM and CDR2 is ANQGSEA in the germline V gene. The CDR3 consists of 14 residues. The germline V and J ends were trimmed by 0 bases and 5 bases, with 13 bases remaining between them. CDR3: CSVEDQGNVYGYTF. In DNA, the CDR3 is TGCAGCGTTGAAGATCAGGGAAACGTTTATGGCTACACCTTC. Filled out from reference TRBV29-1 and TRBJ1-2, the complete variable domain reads SAVISQKPSRDICQRGTSLTIQCQVDSQVTMMFWYRQQPGQSLTLIATANQGSEATYESGFVIDKFPISRPNLTFSTLTVSNMSPEDSSIYLCSVEDQGNVYGYTFGSGTRLTVV.

The CDR3 protein is CASSLGLRQGAGEQYF. As DNA, the CDR3 is TGTGCCAGCAGCTTAGGCCTCCGACAGGGGGCGGGTGAGCAGTACTTC. The genes are TRBV7-9 and TRBJ2-7, with 10 nucleotides matching TRBD1. Germline CDR1 and CDR2: SEHNR and FQNEAQ (reference sequence). The length of the CDR3 is 16 residues. V dropped 1 base and J dropped 7; count of bases not matched to a gene: 10.

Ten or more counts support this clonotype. The CDR3 protein is CASSLVWGADEQYF. CDR3 nucleotide sequence: TGTGCCAGCAGCTTAGTATGGGGGGCGGACGAGCAGTACTTC. The chain combines TRBV7-8 with TRBJ2-7; D is perhaps TRBD1 or TRBD2 (6 bases each). The CDR3 sequence is 14 residues long. The V end was cut by 1 base, the J end by 5 bases, with 12 bases between. Germline CDR1 SGHVS, CDR2 FQNEAQ. Full variable domain (missing parts from reference TRBV7-8 and TRBJ2-7): GAGVSQSPRYKVAKRGQDVALRCDPISGHVSLFWYQQALGQGPEFLTYFQNEAQLDKSGLPSDRFFAERPEGSVSTLKIQRTQQEDSAVYLCASSLVWGADEQYFGPGTRLTVT.